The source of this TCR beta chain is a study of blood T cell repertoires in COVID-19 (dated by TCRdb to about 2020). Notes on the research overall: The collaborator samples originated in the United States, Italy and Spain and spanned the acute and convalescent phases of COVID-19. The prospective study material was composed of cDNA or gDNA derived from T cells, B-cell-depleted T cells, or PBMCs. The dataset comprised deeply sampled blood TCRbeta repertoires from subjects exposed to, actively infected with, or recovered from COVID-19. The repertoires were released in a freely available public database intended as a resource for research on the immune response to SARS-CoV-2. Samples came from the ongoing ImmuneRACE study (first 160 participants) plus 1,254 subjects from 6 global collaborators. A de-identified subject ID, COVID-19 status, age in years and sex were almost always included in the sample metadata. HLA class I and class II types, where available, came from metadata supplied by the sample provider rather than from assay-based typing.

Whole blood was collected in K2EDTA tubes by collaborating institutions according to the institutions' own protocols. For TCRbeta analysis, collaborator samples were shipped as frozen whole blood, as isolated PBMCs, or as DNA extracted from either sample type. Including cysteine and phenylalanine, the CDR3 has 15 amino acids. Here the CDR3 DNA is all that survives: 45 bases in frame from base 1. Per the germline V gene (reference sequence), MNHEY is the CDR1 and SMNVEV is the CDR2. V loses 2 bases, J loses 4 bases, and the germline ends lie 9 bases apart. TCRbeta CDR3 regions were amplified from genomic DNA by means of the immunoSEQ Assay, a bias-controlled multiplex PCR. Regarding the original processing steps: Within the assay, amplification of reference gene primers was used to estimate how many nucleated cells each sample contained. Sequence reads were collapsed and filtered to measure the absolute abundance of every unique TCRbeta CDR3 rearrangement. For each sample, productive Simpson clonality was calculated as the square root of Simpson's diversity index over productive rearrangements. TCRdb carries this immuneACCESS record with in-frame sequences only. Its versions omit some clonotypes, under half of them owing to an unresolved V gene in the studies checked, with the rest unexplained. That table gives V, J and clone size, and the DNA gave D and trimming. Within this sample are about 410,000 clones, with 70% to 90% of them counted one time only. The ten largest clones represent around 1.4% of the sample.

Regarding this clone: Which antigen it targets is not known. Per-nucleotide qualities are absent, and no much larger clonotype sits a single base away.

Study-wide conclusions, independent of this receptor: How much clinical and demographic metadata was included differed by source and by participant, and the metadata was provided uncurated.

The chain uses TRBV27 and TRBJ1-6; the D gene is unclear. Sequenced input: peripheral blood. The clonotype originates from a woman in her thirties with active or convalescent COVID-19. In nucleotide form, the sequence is TGTGCCAGCAGTTTAAAGGCACAGTATAATTCACCCCTCCACTTT. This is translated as CASSLKAQYNSPLHF.